The present TCR beta chain was sequenced within a study of shared clonotypes between healthy human individuals. Study-level background: Sampling drew on donors who were a couple of women and a few men aged 18 to 49. There were three CD4 naive, three CD4 memory, two CD8 naive and one CD8 memory plates per donor.

This CDR3 has 14 residues. Germline loops: CDR1 KGHSH, CDR2 LQKENI. V lost 3 bases, J lost 10 bases, and 11 bases stayed unmatched. Study-level results: Estimated clonotype richness was generally higher in naive than memory subsets.

Sequencing was performed with immunoSEQ multiplex PCR; in TCRdb, only in-frame clones are kept and a portion is missing. The profile shows approximately 2.4 million clones, under 97% of them singletons. All of the donors resided in Nashville, Tennessee, and each was a Caucasian adult. Points on this clone: Its antigen is unidentified.

This TCR was recovered from a man between 18 and 35 years old in good health. The sequenced sample was naive CD4+ T cells sorted from blood. Subset described: CD45RA+ positively selected. This chain uses TRBV18 with TRBJ1-1, with 7 bases lining up with TRBD1. Here the CDR3 DNA reads TGTGCCAGCTCACCCCCCGGACAGGTTGGAGGAGCTTTCTTT. It translates to CASSPPGQVGGAFF.